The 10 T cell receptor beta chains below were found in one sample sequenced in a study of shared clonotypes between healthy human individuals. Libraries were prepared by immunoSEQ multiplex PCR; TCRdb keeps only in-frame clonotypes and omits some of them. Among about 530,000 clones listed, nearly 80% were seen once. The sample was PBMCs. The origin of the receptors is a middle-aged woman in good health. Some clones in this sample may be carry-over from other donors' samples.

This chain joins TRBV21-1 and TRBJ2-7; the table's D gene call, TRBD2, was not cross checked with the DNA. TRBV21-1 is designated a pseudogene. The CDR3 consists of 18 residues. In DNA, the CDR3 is TGTGCCAGCAGCAAAGGCGGCAGAGCCCACACTCACCTCTACGAGCAGTACTTC. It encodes CASSKGGRAHTHLYEQYF.

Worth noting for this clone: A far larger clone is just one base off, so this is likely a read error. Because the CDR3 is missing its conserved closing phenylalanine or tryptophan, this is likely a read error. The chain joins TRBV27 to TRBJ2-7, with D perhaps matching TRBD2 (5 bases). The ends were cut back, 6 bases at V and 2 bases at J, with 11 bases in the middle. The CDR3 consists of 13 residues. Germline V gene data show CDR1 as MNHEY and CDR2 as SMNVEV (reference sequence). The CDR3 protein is CASSPGKTYEQYL. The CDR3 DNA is TGTGCCAGCAGCCCCGGGAAGACCTACGAGCAGTACCTC.

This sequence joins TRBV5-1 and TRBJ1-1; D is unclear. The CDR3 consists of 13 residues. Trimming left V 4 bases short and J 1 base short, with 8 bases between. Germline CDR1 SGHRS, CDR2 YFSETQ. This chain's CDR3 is CASSAVPNTEAFF. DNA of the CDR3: TGCGCCAGCAGCGCGGTGCCGAACACTGAAGCTTTCTTT.

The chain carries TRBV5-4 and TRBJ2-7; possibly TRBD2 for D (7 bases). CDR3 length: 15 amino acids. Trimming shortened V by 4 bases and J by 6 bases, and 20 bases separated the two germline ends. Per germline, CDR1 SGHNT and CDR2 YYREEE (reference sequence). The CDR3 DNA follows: TGTGCCAGCAGCCAAGGGGAGGGGGAATACGCCGAGCAGTACTTC. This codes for CASSQGEGEYAEQYF.

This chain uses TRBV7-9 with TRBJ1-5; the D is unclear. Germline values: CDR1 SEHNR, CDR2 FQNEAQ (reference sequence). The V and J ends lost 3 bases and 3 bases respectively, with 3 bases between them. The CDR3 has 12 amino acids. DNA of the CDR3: TGTGCCAGCAGCTTCTCCAATCAGCCCCAGCATTTT. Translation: CASSFSNQPQHF.

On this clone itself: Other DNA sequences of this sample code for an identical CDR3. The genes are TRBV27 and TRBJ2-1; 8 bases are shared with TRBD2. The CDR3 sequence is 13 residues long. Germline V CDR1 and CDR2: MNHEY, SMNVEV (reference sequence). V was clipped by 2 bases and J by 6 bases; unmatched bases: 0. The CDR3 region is CASSLAGGNEQFF. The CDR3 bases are TGTGCCAGCAGTTTAGCGGGAGGCAATGAGCAGTTCTTC.

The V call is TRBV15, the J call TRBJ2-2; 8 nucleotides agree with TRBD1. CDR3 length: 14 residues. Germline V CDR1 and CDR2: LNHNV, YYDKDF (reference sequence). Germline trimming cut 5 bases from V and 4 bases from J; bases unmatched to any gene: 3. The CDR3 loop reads CATSGQGSTGELFF. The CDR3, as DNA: TGTGCCACCAGCGGACAGGGATCCACCGGGGAGCTGTTTTTT.

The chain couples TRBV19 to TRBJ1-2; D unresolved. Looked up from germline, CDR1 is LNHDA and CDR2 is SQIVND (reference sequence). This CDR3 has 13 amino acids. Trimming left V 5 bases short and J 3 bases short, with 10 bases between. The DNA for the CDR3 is TGTGCCAGTAGTTACAACCCAGACTATGGCTACACCTTC. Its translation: CASSYNPDYGYTF.

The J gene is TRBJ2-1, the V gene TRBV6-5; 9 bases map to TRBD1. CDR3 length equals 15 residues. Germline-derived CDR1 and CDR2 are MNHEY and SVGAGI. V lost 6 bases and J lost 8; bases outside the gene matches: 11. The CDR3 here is CASSPTGTGIDEQFF. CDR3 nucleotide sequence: TGTGCCAGCAGCCCAACCGGGACAGGGATCGATGAGCAGTTCTTC.

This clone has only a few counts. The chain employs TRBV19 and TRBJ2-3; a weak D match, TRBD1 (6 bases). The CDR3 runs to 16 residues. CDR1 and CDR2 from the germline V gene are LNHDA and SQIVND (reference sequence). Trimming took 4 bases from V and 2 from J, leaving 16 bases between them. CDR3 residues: CASSTSWDTYTDTQYF. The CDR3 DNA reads TGTGCCAGTAGTACCTCCTGGGACACCTACACAGATACGCAGTATTTT.